These 2 T cell receptor beta chains originate from one sample sequenced in a study of CD8 T cells in Susac syndrome. A quantity of roughly 0.5 to 1 ug RNA underwent reverse transcription using random hexamers. A single record per CDR3 protein comes from TCRdb applying MiXCR to the immunoSEQ multiplex PCR reads. The data contain about 150,000 distinct CDR3 sequences, approximately 93% of them singletons. Sequencing input: CD8+ T cells from PBMCs. The receptors come from a human donor with multiple sclerosis.

This rearrangement joins TRBV6-5 to TRBJ1-2; 10 bases are shared with TRBD1. Germline V gives CDR1 MNHEY, CDR2 SVGAGI. V was clipped by 2 bases and J by 0 bases; unmatched bases: 12. There are 19 residues in the CDR3. This CDR3 reads CASSYTKRPGQGSNYGYTF. CDR3 in DNA: TGTGCCAGCAGTTACACCAAAAGGCCGGGACAGGGGTCTAACTATGGCTACACCTTC.

The chain employs TRBV30 and TRBJ1-1; unclear D gene. The germline V and J ends were trimmed by 2 bases and 11 bases, with 12 bases remaining between them. Germline CDR1 and CDR2: GTSNPN and SVGIG (reference sequence). The CDR3 is made up of 11 amino acids. CDR3 protein: CAWSFGLEAFF. In nucleotides, the CDR3 is TGTGCCTGGAGTTTCGGATTGGAGGCTTTCTTT.